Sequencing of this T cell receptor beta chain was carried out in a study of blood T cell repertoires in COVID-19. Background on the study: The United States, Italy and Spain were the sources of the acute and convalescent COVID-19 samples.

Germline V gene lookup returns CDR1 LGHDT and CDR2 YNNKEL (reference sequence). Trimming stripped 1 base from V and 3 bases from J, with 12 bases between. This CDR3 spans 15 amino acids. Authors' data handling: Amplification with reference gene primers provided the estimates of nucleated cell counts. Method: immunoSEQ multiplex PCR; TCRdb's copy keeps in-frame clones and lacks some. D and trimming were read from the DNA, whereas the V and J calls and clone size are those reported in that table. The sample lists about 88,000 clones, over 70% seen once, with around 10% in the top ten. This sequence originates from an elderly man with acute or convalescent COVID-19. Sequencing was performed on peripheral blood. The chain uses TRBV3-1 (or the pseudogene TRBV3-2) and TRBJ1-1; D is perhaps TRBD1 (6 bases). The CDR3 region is CASSQGTGLDTEAFF. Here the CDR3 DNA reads TGTGCCAGCAGCCAAGGCACAGGGCTCGACACTGAAGCTTTCTTT.